This TCR beta chain was identified in a study of T-cell memory formation after mild COVID-19. Study-wide results and caveats: Among clones contracting day 15 to 85, CD4/CD8 was balanced, whereas later expanders leaned CD4+. Among CD4+ contracting clones, most were CM and EM, and CD8+ ones EMRA.

MiXCR, run by TCRdb on the 5' RACE reads, gives a single entry per CDR3 protein. The repertoire holds a few hundred thousand distinct CDR3 sequences, with roughly a tenth as singletons. This clonotype was detected a few times. Its antigen remains unidentified. The CDR3 sequence is 10 residues long. Germline assignment: CDR1 DFQATT and CDR2 SNEGSKA (reference sequence). Trimming stripped 6 bases from V and 5 bases from J, with 7 bases between. The TCR sequence derives from a man between 18 and 29 years old who had mild COVID-19 (a few samples of this study predate the infection). Cell type and time point are not known. The specimen sequenced was PBMCs or a T cell subset sorted from them (not recorded which). The rearrangement uses TRBV20-1 and TRBJ2-5; a weak D match, TRBD1 (5 bases). Written as DNA, the CDR3 is TGCAGTGCCAAGGGGGAGACCCAGTACTTC. Translation: CSAKGETQYF.